The 9 T cell receptor beta chains listed next were all sequenced from one sample in a study of T-cell memory formation after mild COVID-19. MiXCR, run by TCRdb on the 5' RACE reads, gives a single entry per CDR3 protein. This table has tens of thousands of distinct CDR3 sequences, more than 10% appearing once. The specimen sequenced was PBMCs or a T cell subset sorted from them (not recorded which). The receptors originated from an adult woman who had mild COVID-19 (a few samples of this study predate the infection). Cell type and time point are not known.

The genes are TRBV12-3 or TRBV12-4 and TRBJ2-3; 10 bases are shared with TRBD2. The CDR3 is 15 residues long. V lost 3 bases and J lost 4; bases outside the gene matches: 4. As DNA, the CDR3 is TGTGCCAGCAGTTTGGCTAGCGGGAGAGCAGATACGCAGTATTTT. It codes for CASSLASGRADTQYF.

The gene calls are TRBV7-9 and TRBJ1-3, with D hard to call. V shed 5 bases and J shed 10 bases, with 18 bases lying between them. Germline V lookup: CDR1 SEHNR, CDR2 FQNEAQ (reference sequence). The CDR3 has 14 amino acids. For the CDR3, the DNA is TGTGCCAGCAGCCCGTCCTCTCCGTGGGATACCATATATTTT. This translates into CASSPSSPWDTIYF.

J is TRBJ2-1 and V is TRBV4-1; D remains ambiguous. Looked up from germline, CDR1 is MGHRA and CDR2 is YSYEKL. V was cut by 3 bases and J by 1 base, with 10 bases left in between. CDR3 length equals 15 residues. CDR3 sequence reads: CASSQKDSSYNEQFF. DNA of the CDR3: TGCGCCAGCAGCCAGAAGGATAGTTCCTACAATGAGCAGTTCTTC.

The table lists this clonotype with a few counts. The chain carries TRBV24-1 and TRBJ1-5, with TRBD1 matching 7 bases. V trimming: 6 bases; J trimming: 6 bases; junction bases outside the gene matches: 4. In germline, CDR1 is KGHDR, CDR2 SFDVKD. The CDR3 length is 13 residues. CDR3 nucleotides: TGTGCCACCAGTCCGGGACAGCTTCAGCCCCAGCATTTT. Amino acid sequence: CATSPGQLQPQHF.

This sequence joins TRBV24-1 and TRBJ2-1; D gene unclear. CDR1 and CDR2 (germline): KGHDR, SFDVKD. There are 13 residues in the CDR3. The V gene lost 0 bases and the J gene lost 9 bases, with 8 bases spanning the gap. Here the CDR3 DNA reads TGTGCCACCAGTGATTTGGACACCGTTGAGCAGTTCTTC. It codes for CATSDLDTVEQFF.

This sequence joins TRBV7-9 and TRBJ2-1, with D perhaps TRBD2 (5 bases). Per the germline V gene, CDR1 is SEHNR and CDR2 is FQNEAQ (reference sequence). With 8 bases removed from V and 4 bases from J, the gap between germline ends came to 18 bases. The CDR3 is made up of 15 amino acids. DNA of the CDR3: TGTGCCAGCTCCCGGAGTGGGAGTCGGTACAATGAGCAGTTCTTC. As protein: CASSRSGSRYNEQFF.

This clonotype was seen a few times. CDR3 in amino acids: CSDRRGVLMNTEAFF. In DNA, the CDR3 is TGCAGCGACAGGCGAGGGGTTCTCATGAACACTGAAGCTTTCTTT. This chain joins TRBV20-1 and TRBJ1-1; D is possibly TRBD1 (6 bases). CDR3 length: 15 amino acids. CDR1 DFQATT and CDR2 SNEGSKA come from the germline V gene (reference sequence).

This clonotype has just a few counts. The J gene is TRBJ2-3, the V gene TRBV24-1; 8 bases fit TRBD2. Germline V gene sequence: CDR1 KGHDR, CDR2 SFDVKD. Germline trimming cut 4 bases from V and 3 bases from J; bases unmatched to any gene: 5. CDR3 length equals 15 residues. CDR3 amino acids: CATSEASGSTDTQYF. In DNA form, the CDR3 reads TGTGCCACCAGTGAGGCAAGCGGGAGTACAGATACGCAGTATTTT.

This clonotype came up a few times. The chain joins TRBV7-2 to TRBJ2-3, with a possible D match to TRBD1 (6 bases). CDR3 size: 15 residues. Per the germline V gene, CDR1 is SGHTA and CDR2 is FQGNSA. V lost 5 bases, J lost 5 bases, and 17 bases lay in between. In DNA form, the CDR3 reads TGTGCCAGCAGCGCAACCTTAGGGGGAAGAGATACGCAGTATTTT. Amino acids: CASSATLGGRDTQYF.